This TCR beta chain was found in a study of T cell repertoires in cytomegalovirus infection. Looking at the study overall: An indication of both CMV infection and matching HLA type came from public TCR beta signatures.

CDR1 is SGHVS and CDR2 is FQNEAQ in the germline V gene. The CDR3 spans 15 residues. The V gene lost 8 bases and the J gene lost 3 bases, with 19 bases spanning the gap. For this clonotype: The antigen is undetermined.

TCRdb fed the reads into MiXCR, producing one record per CDR3 protein. The table includes about 130,000 distinct CDR3 sequences, about 24% detected once. Source material: PBMCs, sequenced either directly or after in vitro stimulation (not recorded which). This sequence was found in a human donor in good health (CMV status not recorded). Some clones in this sample may be carry-over from other donors' samples. The J gene is TRBJ1-1, the V gene TRBV7-8, with a possible D match to TRBD1 (5 bases). Written as DNA, the CDR3 is TGTGCCAGCGCCGGGGGTGGGTCGGGTGACACTGAAGCTTTCTTT. Its translation is CASAGGGSGDTEAFF. The complete variable domain, with remaining parts taken from reference TRBV7-8 and TRBJ1-1, reads GAGVSQSPRYKVAKRGQDVALRCDPISGHVSLFWYQQALGQGPEFLTYFQNEAQLDKSGLPSDRFFAERPEGSVSTLKIQRTQQEDSAVYLCASAGGGSGDTEAFFGQGTRLTVV.